This T cell receptor beta chain was found in a study of blood T cell repertoires in COVID-19. Study summary: COVID-19 samples, acute and convalescent, were from the United States, Italy and Spain. Nucleic acid was either cDNA or gDNA, and it came from T cells, B-cell-depleted T cells, or PBMCs.

As processed by the authors: By means of reference gene primer amplification, nucleated cell counts were estimated. TCRdb's copy holds only in-frame clones and misses some; the assay was immunoSEQ multiplex PCR. That table gives V, J and clone size, and the DNA gave D and trimming. The data hold fewer than 180,000 clones, with over 65% observed a single time. Germline V CDR1 and CDR2: MNHEY, SVGAGI. The CDR3 has 15 amino acids. V lost 6 bases, J lost 3 bases, and 17 bases lay in between. The sequencing sample was made of peripheral blood. This sequence joins TRBV6-5 and TRBJ1-2; D may be TRBD1 (5 bases). This TCR derives from a man between 65 and 79 years old with acute or convalescent COVID-19. The CDR3 reads CASRLDGDSYYGYTF. The DNA for the CDR3 is TGTGCCAGCAGGCTGGACGGAGACAGCTACTATGGCTACACCTTC.